Below, 21 T cell receptor beta chains from the same sample are listed, as sequenced in a study of T cells in localized non-small cell lung cancer. Sequencing used immunoSEQ multiplex PCR; TCRdb keeps in-frame clones, though not all of them. The data show over 35,000 clones, 80% to 85% seen once. The material was peripheral blood mononuclear cells, obtained before any cancer treatment. Receptors originate from a male donor older than 55 with stage II lung adenocarcinoma.

In its sample, this clone was seen once. V and J are TRBV4-3 and TRBJ2-7; the match to TRBD1 covers 10 bases. Per the germline V gene, CDR1 is LGHNA and CDR2 is YSLEER. CDR3 size: 14 residues. The V gene end was trimmed by 3 bases and the J gene end by 7 bases; junction bases not matched to a gene: 6. CDR3 in DNA: TGCGCCAGCAGCCACGACAGGGGGCCGAGGGAGCAGTACTTC. The encoded protein is CASSHDRGPREQYF.

This chain joins TRBV30 and TRBJ1-3; possibly TRBD1 for D (6 bases). The CDR3 covers 17 residues. Germline lookup yields CDR1 GTSNPN and CDR2 SVGIG (reference sequence). V shed 6 bases and J shed 1 base, with 22 bases lying between them. The CDR3 coding sequence is TGTGCCTGCGGGACGCTTTTACAGGGAAGGTCTGGAAACACCATATATTTT. Translating it yields CACGTLLQGRSGNTIYF.

This clone was found once. This chain joins TRBV6-1 and TRBJ1-1; TRBD1 matches at 9 bases. Trimming cost V 1 base and J 6 bases; bases outside gene matches: 9. CDR3 length: 16 amino acids. Per the germline V gene, CDR1 is MNHNS and CDR2 is SASEGT. The DNA for the CDR3 is TGTGCCAGCAGTGAAGGAGGACAGGGGTTGAGGGCTGAAGCTTTCTTT. This encodes CASSEGGQGLRAEAFF.

This clone has a single count. This sequence joins TRBV7-8 and TRBJ1-5, with no clear D. Trimming cost V 3 bases and J 4 bases, with 10 bases left between them. Germline V gene lookup returns CDR1 SGHVS and CDR2 FQNEAQ. This CDR3 region has 14 residues. The DNA of the CDR3 is TGTGCCAGCAGCTTCACCGCTGAGAATCAGCCCCAGCATTTT. It translates to CASSFTAENQPQHF.

J is TRBJ2-7 and V is TRBV5-6, with TRBD2 matching over 8 bases. The germline gives CDR1 SGHDT, CDR2 YYEEEE. The CDR3 is 14 residues long. J was trimmed by 5 bases and V by 4 bases; bases with no gene match: 8. CDR3 in amino acids: CASSPGTRLNEQYF. CDR3 bases: TGTGCCAGCAGCCCCGGGACTAGGCTAAACGAGCAGTACTTC.

The genes are TRBV10-3 and TRBJ2-2, with TRBD2 identical over 14 bases. The germline V gene encodes CDR1 ENHRY and CDR2 SYGVKD. The CDR3 runs 15 residues. With 10 bases clipped from V and 8 bases from J, the junction kept 9 bases outside the gene matches. CDR3 amino acids: CATLGLAGVTGELFF. CDR3 DNA sequence: TGTGCCACCCTGGGACTAGCGGGAGTCACAGGGGAGCTGTTTTTT.

The J gene is TRBJ1-2, the V gene TRBV2; no clear D gene. CDR1 SNHLY and CDR2 FYNNEI come from the germline V gene. This CDR3 has 14 residues. Trimming stripped 3 bases from V and 8 bases from J, with 16 bases between. The CDR3 region is CASSDARGSRGYTF. CDR3 sequence (DNA): TGTGCCAGCAGTGATGCCCGGGGTTCCCGGGGCTACACCTTC.

This chain uses TRBV5-1 with TRBJ2-7; TRBD1 aligns across 9 bases. The trim removed 4 bases at V and 2 bases at J, leaving 13 bases unmatched. This CDR3 is built from 17 residues. The germline V gene encodes CDR1 SGHRS and CDR2 YFSETQ. The CDR3 sequence is CASSPRGLGTGTYEQYF. CDR3 DNA sequence: TGCGCCAGCAGCCCCAGGGGGTTAGGGACAGGGACCTACGAGCAGTACTTC.

The rearrangement joins TRBV28 to TRBJ1-1, with 7 bases that match TRBD1. Germline V gene data show CDR1 as MDHEN and CDR2 as SYDVKM. CDR3 length: 15 amino acids. Trimming at V came to 6 bases and at J to 4 bases, leaving 11 bases not matched to a gene. In DNA, the CDR3 is TGTGCCAGCAGCATTCCTTCGACAGGGCTCACTGAAGCTTTCTTT. Translating gives CASSIPSTGLTEAFF.

J is TRBJ2-3 and V is TRBV7-2, with D unresolved. The CDR3 length is 13 residues. The V gene lost 5 bases and the J gene lost 2 bases, with 8 bases spanning the gap. Looked up from germline, CDR1 is SGHTA and CDR2 is FQGNSA. CDR3 sequence: CASSGDFTDTQYF. CDR3 DNA: TGTGCCAGCAGCGGAGACTTCACAGATACGCAGTATTTT.

The rearrangement uses TRBV7-8 and TRBJ2-7; 13 nucleotides line up with TRBD2. The trim removed 6 bases at V and 4 bases at J, leaving 3 bases unmatched. CDR1 is SGHVS and CDR2 is FQNEAQ in the germline V gene. The CDR3 contains 14 residues. The CDR3 sequence is CASSWTSGSYEQYF. The CDR3 region has the DNA TGTGCCAGCAGTTGGACTAGCGGGAGTTACGAGCAGTACTTC. The whole variable domain, remainder taken from reference TRBV7-8 and TRBJ2-7, is GAGVSQSPRYKVAKRGQDVALRCDPISGHVSLFWYQQALGQGPEFLTYFQNEAQLDKSGLPSDRFFAERPEGSVSTLKIQRTQQEDSAVYLCASSWTSGSYEQYFGPGTRLTVT.

The CDR3 protein is CASSYGTGGGNTIYF. DNA for the CDR3: TGTGCCAGCAGTTACGGGACAGGGGGCGGAAACACCATATATTTT. This chain connects TRBV6-5 to TRBJ1-3; TRBD1 matches at 12 bases. After removal of 2 bases from V and 4 bases from J, the junction contained 0 bases not matched to a gene. Per germline, CDR1 MNHEY and CDR2 SVGAGI. This CDR3 region has 15 residues.

This chain links TRBV18 with TRBJ1-4; maybe TRBD1 (6 bases). V was cut by 3 bases and J by 11 bases, with 19 bases left in between. There are 15 residues in the CDR3. Per germline, CDR1 KGHSH and CDR2 LQKENI. The CDR3 DNA reads as TGTGCCAGCTCACCTAACAGGGACCTCCTTGAGAAACTGTTTTTT. Translating gives CASSPNRDLLEKLFF.

This chain joins TRBV2 and TRBJ1-1; tentatively, D is TRBD1 (6 bases). This CDR3 has 16 residues. Trimming took 6 bases from V and 4 from J, leaving 21 bases between them. Germline CDR1 is SNHLY and CDR2 is FYNNEI. CDR3 in DNA: TGTGCCAGCAGGGTGGGGGGGCTGGTGGGTAGCACTGAAGCTTTCTTT. This sequence encodes CASRVGGLVGSTEAFF.

This chain joins TRBV7-2 and TRBJ2-3; D not certain. Trimming removed 1 base at V and 4 bases at J, with 9 bases between. Germline CDR1 and CDR2: SGHTA and FQGNSA. CDR3 length: 14 residues. DNA of the CDR3: TGTGCCAGCAGCTTAGGGGCTGGGGCAGATACGCAGTATTTT. It codes for CASSLGAGADTQYF.

This clone occurred once. The V gene is TRBV28, the J gene TRBJ2-3; 10 nucleotides align to TRBD2. The junction had 1 base not matched to a gene; V was cut back by 7 bases and J by 6 bases. This CDR3 contains 12 residues. Germline V gives CDR1 MDHEN, CDR2 SYDVKM. The CDR3 sequence is CASTSGSDTQYF. DNA of the CDR3: TGTGCCAGCACTAGCGGGAGTGATACGCAGTATTTT.

The chain carries TRBV30 and TRBJ1-3; D perhaps matches TRBD1 (5 bases). Per germline, CDR1 GTSNPN and CDR2 SVGIG (reference sequence). The CDR3 has 16 amino acids. V lost 1 base and J lost 2, with 15 bases in between. CDR3: CAWSGAGTLTGNTIYF. The CDR3 DNA follows: TGTGCCTGGAGTGGGGCAGGGACTCTTACTGGAAACACCATATATTTT. Drawing the rest from reference TRBV30 and TRBJ1-3, the complete variable domain is SQTIHQWPATLVQPVGSPLSLECTVEGTSNPNLYWYRQAAGRGLQLLFYSVGIGQISSEVPQNLSASRPQDRQFILSSKKLLLSDSGFYLCAWSGAGTLTGNTIYFGEGSWLTVV.

V usage is TRBV5-4 and J usage is TRBJ1-2; D is unresolved. The germline CDR1 and CDR2 sequences are SGHNT and YYREEE (reference sequence). This CDR3 region has 13 residues. V lost 3 bases and J 5 bases, leaving 11 bases between the germline ends. The CDR3 nucleotides read TGTGCCAGCAGCTCCCGAGACGGATATGGCTACACCTTC. It translates to CASSSRDGYGYTF.

The chain employs TRBV28 and TRBJ1-5; D ambiguous. This CDR3 spans 15 amino acids. Germline lookup yields CDR1 MDHEN and CDR2 SYDVKM. The V and J ends lost 5 bases and 7 bases respectively, with 18 bases between them. The CDR3 DNA is TGTGCCAGCAGTATGACCCGCCTGGCGGCGCAGCCCCAGCATTTT. It is translated as CASSMTRLAAQPQHF.

The chain combines TRBV5-4 with TRBJ2-3; TRBD1 or TRBD2 may be the D gene (6 bases each). The germline CDR1 and CDR2 sequences are SGHNT and YYREEE (reference sequence). The V end lost 4 bases, the J end lost 6 bases, and 12 bases lay between the germline ends. CDR3 length: 13 residues. CDR3 nucleotides: TGTGCCAGCAGCCGGGGGCCGGAGGATACGCAGTATTTT. It is translated as CASSRGPEDTQYF. Looking up the rest from reference TRBV5-4 and TRBJ2-3 gives the full variable domain: ETGVTQSPTHLIKTRGQQVTLRCSSQSGHNTVSWYQQALGQGPQFIFQYYREEENGRGNFPPRFSGLQFPNYSSELNVNALELDDSALYLCASSRGPEDTQYFGPGTRLTVL.

This clone was recorded once. The V call is TRBV12-5, the J call TRBJ1-1, with TRBD1 matching over 7 bases. The CDR3 is 13 amino acids. CDR1 and CDR2 from the germline V gene are LGHNT and FRNRAP. After removal of 6 bases from V and 10 bases from J, the junction contained 11 bases not matched to a gene. The CDR3 protein is CASGRDRDRLAFF. The CDR3 region has the DNA TGTGCTAGTGGCCGTGACAGGGACCGGTTAGCTTTCTTT.